The entry below describes one T cell receptor (beta chain). Its antigen is undetermined. Then a second PCR, running roughly 7 to 12 cycles, was carried out with a sample-barcoded 5' primer and a J-beta primer mix. TCRdb processed the 5' RACE reads anew with MiXCR; each CDR3 protein has one entry. The sample shows about 720,000 distinct CDR3 sequences, more than 20% of them seen only once. The CDR3 is 15 residues long. Trimming left V 1 base short and J 0 bases short, with 7 bases between. The germline CDR1 and CDR2 sequences are LGHNA and YSLEER. The source of the sample is a study of blood T cells in healthy people across ages. General study findings and limits: Significant beta diversity loss was already apparent by age approximately 38, declining roughly linearly.

The same sample was also used in a study of T cells of mothers and their children. In that study: Random nucleotides (2-4) and sample barcodes were added by the M1S primer used in the second PCR. The effect of thymic selection on TCR recombination output is similar between related and unrelated pairs. Overlap ran slightly, non-significantly higher for related than unrelated mother-child pairs.

This chain links TRBV4-3 with TRBJ2-1, with a possible D match to TRBD2 (6 bases). The sequenced sample consisted of blood. The sequence was collected from a boy aged 5-17 years in good health. The CDR3 nucleotides read TGCGCCAGCAGCCAAGCGACTAGCTCCTACAATGAGCAGTTCTTC. Translated, it gives CASSQATSSYNEQFF.